Sequencing of this TCR beta chain was carried out in a study of blood T cell repertoires in COVID-19 (dated by TCRdb to between 2020 and 2021). Regarding the study in general: The collaborator samples originated in the United States, Italy and Spain and spanned the acute and convalescent phases of COVID-19. The material from the prospective study consisted of cDNA or gDNA derived from T cells, B-cell-depleted T cells, or PBMCs. Deeply sampled blood TCRbeta repertoires from subjects exposed to, actively infected with, or recovered from COVID-19 were included in the dataset. Nearly every sample came with metadata listing a de-identified subject ID, COVID-19 status, age in years and sex. Samples came from the ongoing ImmuneRACE study (first 160 participants) plus 1,254 subjects from 6 global collaborators. Where HLA class I and class II types were available, the types were taken from metadata supplied by the sample provider, not from assay-based typing. The repertoires were released in a freely available public database intended as a resource for research on the immune response to SARS-CoV-2. The study at large found these results: The amount of clinical and demographic metadata varied by source and participant and was provided uncurated.

TCRbeta CDR3 regions were amplified from genomic DNA by means of the immunoSEQ Assay, a bias-controlled multiplex PCR. Concerning the study's data processing: Nucleated cell counts per sample were estimated from amplification of reference gene primers within the assay. Sequence reads were collapsed and filtered to measure the absolute abundance of every unique TCRbeta CDR3 rearrangement. For each sample, productive Simpson clonality was calculated as the square root of Simpson's diversity index across productive rearrangements. TCRdb retrieved this table from immuneACCESS and kept in-frame rearrangements only. Not all clones are present; in checked studies, unresolved V genes account for under half, and no reason is known for the remainder. V and J calls and clone size come straight from that table; D and trimming were deduced from the DNA. For this sample the table gives hundreds of thousands of clones, of which about nine tenths were detected only once. About 6.3% of the sample is in the top ten clones.

From its cysteine to its phenylalanine, the CDR3 spans 11 amino acids. The retained sequence is limited to the CDR3, 33 bases, with the frame set at the first base. The V and J ends are trimmed by 8 bases and 7 bases, leaving 9 bases between them. At one collaborating source in Seattle, patients were enrolled during active infection and were followed longitudinally through the course of disease. Each collaborating institution followed its own protocols to collect whole blood in K2EDTA tubes. Collaborator samples were shipped for TCRbeta analysis as frozen whole blood, isolated PBMCs, or DNA extracted from either sample type. Regarding this clone: The antigen this receptor binds is unknown. Base qualities are not provided; no much larger clone lies one nucleotide away.

The sequenced sample consisted of peripheral blood. The sequence was collected from a woman aged 50 to 60 with COVID-19, enrolled during active disease. The rearranged segments are TRBV12-3 or TRBV12-4 and TRBJ2-1; no D segment can be confidently identified. CDR3 protein: CASLGLNEQFF. The DNA is as follows: TGTGCCAGCCTAGGCCTTAATGAGCAGTTCTTC.